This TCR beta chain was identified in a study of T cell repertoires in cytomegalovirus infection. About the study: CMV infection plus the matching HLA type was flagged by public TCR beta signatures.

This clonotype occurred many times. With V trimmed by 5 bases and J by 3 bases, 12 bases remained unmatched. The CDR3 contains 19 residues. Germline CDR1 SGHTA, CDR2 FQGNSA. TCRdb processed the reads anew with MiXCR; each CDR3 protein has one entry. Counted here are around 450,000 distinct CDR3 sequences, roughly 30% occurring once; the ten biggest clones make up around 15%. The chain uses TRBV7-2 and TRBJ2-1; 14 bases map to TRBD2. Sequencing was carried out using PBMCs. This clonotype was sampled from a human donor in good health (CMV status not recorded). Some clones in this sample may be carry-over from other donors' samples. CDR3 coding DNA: TGTGCCAGCAGCCCAAGGGGGGGACTAGCGGGGGAGATCTACAATGAGCAGTTCTTC. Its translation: CASSPRGGLAGEIYNEQFF. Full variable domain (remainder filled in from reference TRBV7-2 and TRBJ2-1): GAGVSQSPSNKVTEKGKDVELRCDPISGHTALYWYRQSLGQGLEFLIYFQGNSAPDKSGLPSDRFSAERTGGSVSTLTIQRTQQEDSAVYLCASSPRGGLAGEIYNEQFFGPGTRLTVL.